This is a list of T cell receptor beta chains from one sample in a study of identical twins. TCRdb reanalysed the 5' RACE reads using MiXCR and keeps one entry per CDR3 protein. In the table there are roughly 290,000 distinct CDR3 sequences, nearly 9.5% of which are singletons. This sample also belongs to another study, concerning yellow fever vaccine responses in identical twins.

The sample comprised CD8+ T cells sorted from blood. These receptors were taken from a woman under 30 in good health. Both conserved end residues are part of each CDR3. The D gene is left open where the match is weak. Part of the rows lack a size; the others show once, few, many or a class for expanded clones.

V gene,clone size,J gene,D gene,CDR3 DNA,CDR3 protein
TRBV4-1,many,TRBJ2-7,-,TGCGCCAGCAGCCAGATTAGCGCGTACGAGCAGTACTTC,CASSQISAYEQYF
TRBV12-3/TRBV12-4,many,TRBJ1-4,TRBD1,TGTGCCAGCAGTCCGCGGGACAGGGCGTTGGTGGAAAAACTGTTTTTT,CASSPRDRALVEKLFF
TRBV20-1,medium-sized,TRBJ2-7,TRBD2,TGCAGTGCTAGAGGGACTAGCGACTACGAGCAGTACTTC,CSARGTSDYEQYF
TRBV15,few,TRBJ2-7,TRBD2,TGTGCCACCAGCCTGTCGCCGGGACTAGCCTACGAGCAGTACTTC,CATSLSPGLAYEQYF
TRBV20-1,few,TRBJ1-5,-,TGCAGTGCTACCCCTGAGAATCAGCCCCAGCATTTT,CSATPENQPQHF
TRBV6-1,many,TRBJ2-6,-,TGTGCCAGCAGTGAGCAGGAAAGCTCTGGGGCCAACGTCCTGACTTTC,CASSEQESSGANVLTF
TRBV28,few,TRBJ2-6,TRBD2,TGTGCCAGCAGTAGGGGACTAGCGGGACCTGGGGCCAACGTCCTGACTTTC,CASSRGLAGPGANVLTF
TRBV6-2/TRBV6-3,many,TRBJ1-5,-,TGTGCCAGCAGTTTCTCAGAGGTCGCTCAGCCCCAGCATTTT,CASSFSEVAQPQHF
TRBV7-9,few,TRBJ2-7,TRBD2,TGTGCCAGCAGCTCCACCCAGACTAGCGGGGACGAGCAGTACTTC,CASSSTQTSGDEQYF
TRBV7-3,-,TRBJ2-2,-,TGTGCCAGCAGCTTAAGATTGGGGGGCTCCACCGGGGAGCTGTTTTTT,CASSLRLGGSTGELFF
TRBV7-9,few,TRBJ2-3,-,TGTGCCAGCAGCACCAGCCCCGACAGCCCCCTTAACGATACGCAGTATTTT,CASSTSPDSPLNDTQYF
TRBV10-2,many,TRBJ2-7,TRBD2,TGCGCCAGCATCGGACTAGCCTACGAGCAGTACTTC,CASIGLAYEQYF
TRBV7-9,many,TRBJ2-7,TRBD2,TGTGCCAGCAGCTTAGAACTAGCGGGTTTTGAGCAGTACTTC,CASSLELAGFEQYF
TRBV9,-,TRBJ2-2,TRBD2,TGTGCCAGCAGCGCGGGACTAGCGGGGGGTTGGGGCACCGGGGAGCTGTTTTTT,CASSAGLAGGWGTGELFF
TRBV20-1,few,TRBJ2-1,TRBD2,TGCAGTGCTAACCCGGGACTAGCGGACTATCTGGCCCCCCTGAATGAGCAGTTCTTC,CSANPGLADYLAPLNEQFF
TRBV6-2/TRBV6-3,-,TRBJ2-1,TRBD2,TGTGCCAGCACTACAACGGGGGGGAATGAGCAGTTCTTC,CASTTTGGNEQFF
TRBV7-9,many,TRBJ2-2,-,TGTGCCAGCAGAAACCGGGGTCGGAGCACCGGGGAGCTGTTTTTT,CASRNRGRSTGELFF
TRBV5-1,many,TRBJ2-1,TRBD1,TGCGCCAGCAGCCTTCCGGGACAGGTCTACAATGAGCAGTTCTTC,CASSLPGQVYNEQFF
TRBV19,few,TRBJ2-1,-,TGTGCCACCGCTAAAAGCCCAGGCTCCTACAATGAGCAGTTCTTC,CATAKSPGSYNEQFF
TRBV11-2,-,TRBJ2-1,TRBD2,TGTGCCAGCAGCCCAACCCTTTGGCGGGGGGGCAGCCACAATGAGCAGTTCTTC,CASSPTLWRGGSHNEQFF
TRBV11-1,many,TRBJ2-7,-,TGTGCCAGCAGCTTAGCGCGGGGAGCCTACGAGCAGTACTTC,CASSLARGAYEQYF
TRBV6-5,few,TRBJ2-5,-,TGTGCCAGCAGTTTTGGCAGGGTGGGCCAAGAGACCCAGTACTTC,CASSFGRVGQETQYF
TRBV7-9,-,TRBJ2-7,TRBD2,TGTGCCAGCAGCTTAGGGGGGACTAGCGCCTCCTACGAGCAGTACTTC,CASSLGGTSASYEQYF
TRBV12-3/TRBV12-4,many,TRBJ2-1,TRBD1,TGTGCCAGCAGAGGGACAGAAACCAATGAGCAGTTCTTC,CASRGTETNEQFF
TRBV20-1,few,TRBJ2-7,TRBD2,TGCAGTGCGGCCGGCACTAGCGGCTCCTACGAGCAGTACTTC,CSAAGTSGSYEQYF
TRBV29-1,few,TRBJ2-3,TRBD1,TGCAGCGTACGACAGGGGGCGAGCACAGATACGCAGTATTTT,CSVRQGASTDTQYF
TRBV11-1,few,TRBJ2-1,TRBD2,TGTGCCAGCAGCAACTTAGAAGTGGGGACTAGCGGGGGTATCGGTGAGCAGTTCTTC,CASSNLEVGTSGGIGEQFF
TRBV29-1,-,TRBJ2-7,TRBD2,TGCAGCGTCGTTCGGCTAGCGGGGGGCTCCTACGAGCAGTACTTC,CSVVRLAGGSYEQYF
TRBV5-6,many,TRBJ2-1,TRBD1,TGTGCCAGCAGAAAGGGACAGCAATACAATGAGCAGTTCTTC,CASRKGQQYNEQFF
TRBV7-2,few,TRBJ2-7,-,TGTGCCAGCAGCTTAGTTGGGGCAGGGTTGGTTCTCTACGAGCAGTACTTC,CASSLVGAGLVLYEQYF
TRBV2,many,TRBJ2-7,-,TGTGCCAGCTTCGGGGGCCTCTCTTCCTACGAGCAGTACTTC,CASFGGLSSYEQYF
TRBV24-1,-,TRBJ1-5,-,TGTGCCACCAGCAGTGGGTTTAATCAGCCCCAGCATTTT,CATSSGFNQPQHF
TRBV6-1,many,TRBJ1-4,-,TGTGCCAGCAGAACCAGCGTGGGGTTTGAAAAACTGTTTTTT,CASRTSVGFEKLFF
TRBV6-1,few,TRBJ2-3,-,TGTGCCAGCAGCCACAGGGAGCGGACAGATACGCAGTATTTT,CASSHRERTDTQYF
TRBV5-1,-,TRBJ2-5,TRBD2,TGCGCCAGCAGGGACGGACTAGCGGGAGGGCATTTTCTACAAGAGACCCAGTACTTC,CASRDGLAGGHFLQETQYF
TRBV7-6,few,TRBJ2-5,TRBD2,TGTGCCAGCAGCTTAAGGAGCGGGGGGGCCTTTCAAGAGACCCAGTACTTC,CASSLRSGGAFQETQYF
TRBV29-1,many,TRBJ2-7,-,TGCAGCGGATCCGGGACTGGCTACGAGCAGTACTTC,CSGSGTGYEQYF
TRBV6-1,-,TRBJ2-2,TRBD1,TGTGCCAGCAAATCCACCGGGACAGACTCATTGAGGGCCGGGGAGCTGTTTTTT,CASKSTGTDSLRAGELFF
TRBV6-1,many,TRBJ2-1,TRBD2,TGTGCCAGCAGTACGCTAGCGGGAGGTTACAATGAGCAGTTCTTC,CASSTLAGGYNEQFF
TRBV4-1,-,TRBJ1-4,-,TGCGCCAGCAGCCAAGATCACCCGGGTATTGAAAAACTGTTTTTT,CASSQDHPGIEKLFF
TRBV24-1,few,TRBJ2-2,TRBD1,TGTGCCACCAGTGAACAAACCGGGACAGTGAACACCGGGGAGCTGTTTTTT,CATSEQTGTVNTGELFF
TRBV4-3,many,TRBJ2-1,TRBD2,TGCGCCAGCAGCCAAGATAGGACTAGCGGGAATGAGCAGTTCTTC,CASSQDRTSGNEQFF
TRBV7-2,few,TRBJ2-3,-,TGTGCCAGCAGCTTAGCGGGGAGTACGGCAGATACGCAGTATTTT,CASSLAGSTADTQYF
TRBV20-1,many,TRBJ2-7,-,TGCAGTGCTAGCTTCCAGGACAGAGCTGACCTCTACGAGCAGTACTTC,CSASFQDRADLYEQYF
TRBV7-9,many,TRBJ1-4,-,TGTGCCAGCAGCTTAGCCCGGGAAAGTAATGAAAAACTGTTTTTT,CASSLARESNEKLFF
TRBV20-1,few,TRBJ2-1,-,TGCAGTGCTCAGAGACTAGATGAGCAGTTCTTC,CSAQRLDEQFF
TRBV10-3,few,TRBJ1-5,-,TGTGCCATCAGTCGGACATATAGCAATCAGCCCCAGCATTTT,CAISRTYSNQPQHF